This T cell receptor beta chain was profiled in a study of Graves' ophthalmopathy and Graves' hyperthyroidism (dated by TCRdb to the late 2010s). With regard to the full study: Stable hyperthyroidism was defined as no progression to ophthalmopathy within 18 months of follow-up. The study used TCR beta repertoire signatures to distinguish Graves' ophthalmopathy from Graves' hyperthyroidism and to predict progression to ophthalmopathy. In total, 135 blood samples were TCR-sequenced: roughly 45 ophthalmopathy, some 75 hyperthyroidism and some 17 hyperthyroidism-to-ophthalmopathy patients. A discovery set of about 99 patients (43 ophthalmopathy, some 58 stable hyperthyroidism) was enrolled to explore V-J signatures distinguishing ophthalmopathy from hyperthyroidism. An independent validation cohort was composed of around 19 hyperthyroidism patients and more than 15 patients who later progressed from hyperthyroidism to ophthalmopathy. In roughly 6 hyperthyroidism patients, T-cell repertoires of thyroid tissue and blood were compared. Once sampling was done, hyperthyroidism patients were given methimazole at a starting dose of 30 mg daily, while ophthalmopathy patients were given high-dose intravenous methylprednisolone. Summary of the overall study and its limitations: In validation, the model predicted ophthalmopathy progression with nearly 71% sensitivity and about 77% specificity; some 13 predicted patients were CT-confirmed with GO in a median of approximately six months. Most of the expanded thyroid clonotypes with a frequency above 0.001 were also detected in blood, and it was suggested that the thyroid immune response may be reflected by blood repertoires. In cross-validation, the 13-signature model distinguished ophthalmopathy from stable hyperthyroidism with approximately 88% sensitivity and almost 83% specificity, and in the test set the corresponding values were about 80% and 75%. Sample size was not predetermined statistically, and investigators were not blinded to group allocation.

Patients with hyperthyroidism were aged 18 to 65 years, had been newly diagnosed, and had a disease duration of less than 2 months. Anyone with other autoimmune diseases, uncontrolled infections, pregnancy or lactation was excluded from the study. Diagnosis relied on clinical symptoms, serum thyroxine, TRAb, thyroid ultrasound and orbital computed tomography. Total RNA was extracted with Trizol reagent and quality-checked on an Agilent 2100 Bioanalyzer. This clonotype was detected ten times or more. There is no known antigen for this receptor. No base qualities exist here, and no much larger clone lies one base off it. For repertoire sequencing, the TCR beta CDR3 regions were amplified from RNA transcripts. The first round was an RT-PCR using HTBI primers with the Qiagen OneStep RT-PCR kit, and this first round was followed by a second-round multiplex PCR, then size selection and purification. Sequencing of the libraries was carried out on an Illumina HiSeq2000 in paired-end mode with 100 bp reads. The published analysis was carried out like this. SOAPnuke was used to process the reads, throwing out any read that had adapters, had uncalled bases, had a mean Phred below 15, or lacked an exact constant-primer or identifier match. High-quality paired reads were merged with COPE v1.2.5. Each unique nucleotide sequence was treated as a clonotype, and MiTCR v1.1 was used to align the clonotypes to the IMGT TRB V, D and J references. The analysis was limited to V-J combinations with a frequency above 0.0001, which together covered approximately 99% of the repertoires. A TCR clonal expansion and chaos score per V-J combination was defined as the ratio of F50 clonal expansion to chaos observed in the TCRdist matrix. Welch's t-statistics and random forest were used to reduce the features to approximately 13 V-J combinations, which were then used as input to a naive Bayes classifier. The similarity between thyroid and blood repertoires was quantified using the Morisita-Horn index. The public sequencing data were trimmed at Q25 with fastp and processed into clonotypes with MiXCR by TCRdb, which kept only in-frame beta chains. Rows matching on CDR3 protein sequence are summarized as one entry with the most common DNA and genes. In this record, the V and J calls reflect TCRdb's handling and not the investigators' own analysis. The sample has more than 1,000,000 distinct CDR3 sequences on record, 36% of them singletons. Jointly, the top ten make up 11% of the sample.

The sequenced material came from peripheral blood or thyroid tissue (not recorded which). The TCR originated in an adult man with Graves' hyperthyroidism.

The DNA sequence is TGTGCCAGCAGCTATCTGAGGGCAGGGGAAGAGACCCAGTACTTC. Its protein product is CASSYLRAGEETQYF. The sequence is built from TRBV7-9 and TRBJ2-5, and perhaps TRBD1 as D gene, on 6 matching bases. The CDR3 goes from the cysteine to the phenylalanine over 15 residues. CDR3 DNA only is kept here, 45 bases in frame from base 1. V is clipped by 4 bases and J by 3 bases, and the sequence between their germline boundaries is 15 bases long. CDR1 and CDR2, per the germline V gene (reference sequence), are SEHNR and FQNEAQ.